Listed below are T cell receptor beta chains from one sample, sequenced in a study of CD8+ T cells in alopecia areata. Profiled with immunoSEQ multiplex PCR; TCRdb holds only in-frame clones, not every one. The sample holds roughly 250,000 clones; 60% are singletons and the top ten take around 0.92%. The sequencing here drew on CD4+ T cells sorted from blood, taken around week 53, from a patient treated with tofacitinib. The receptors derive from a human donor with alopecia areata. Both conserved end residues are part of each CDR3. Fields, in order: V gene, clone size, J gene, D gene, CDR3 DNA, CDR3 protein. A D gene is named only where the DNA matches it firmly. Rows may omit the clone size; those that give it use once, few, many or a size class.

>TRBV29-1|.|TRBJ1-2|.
TGCAGCGTTGGGCCGGGGCACACGGGCTACACCTTC
CSVGPGHTGYTF
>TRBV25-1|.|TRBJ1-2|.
TGTGCCAGCAGAGCGGGGGGCACCTATGGCTACACCTTC
CASRAGGTYGYTF
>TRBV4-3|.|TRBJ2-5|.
TGCGCCAGCAGCCAAGACAGGTCGGGGAAGACCCAGTACTTC
CASSQDRSGKTQYF
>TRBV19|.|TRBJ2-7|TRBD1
TGTGCCAGTAGTAACAGACAGGGTGACGAGCAGTACTTC
CASSNRQGDEQYF
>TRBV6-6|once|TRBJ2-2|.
TGTGCCAGCAACTCAAGAAGGGGGGCGAACACCGGGGAGCTGTTTTTT
CASNSRRGANTGELFF
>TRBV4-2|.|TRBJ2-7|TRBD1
TGTGCCAGCAGCCAGGGGGACAGGGGTTACGAGCAGTACTTC
CASSQGDRGYEQYF
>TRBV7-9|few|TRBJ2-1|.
TGTGCCAGCAGCCTAGTGGAGGGCCAGCAGTTCTTC
CASSLVEGQQFF
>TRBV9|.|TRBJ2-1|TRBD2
TGTGCCAGCAGTAGCGGGGTGCGCTACAATGAGCAGTTCTTC
CASSSGVRYNEQFF
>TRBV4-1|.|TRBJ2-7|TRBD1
TGCGCCAGCAGCCAAGATTTTTCGGGGACAGGGCTTTCCTACGAGCAGTACTTC
CASSQDFSGTGLSYEQYF
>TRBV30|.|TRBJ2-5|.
TGTGCCTGGAGTGAGGGTGGGCAAGAGACCCAGTACTTC
CAWSEGGQETQYF
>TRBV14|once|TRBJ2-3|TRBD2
TGTGCCAGCAGCCAGGGGGACTACTCTAGCACAGATACGCAGTATTTT
CASSQGDYSSTDTQYF
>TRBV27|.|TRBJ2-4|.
TGTGCCAGCAGTTTATCGGCAGGGGAGGCCAAAAACATTCAGTACTTC
CASSLSAGEAKNIQYF
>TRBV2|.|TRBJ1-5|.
TGTGCCAGCAAATGGACTTACAATCAGCCCCAGCATTTT
CASKWTYNQPQHF
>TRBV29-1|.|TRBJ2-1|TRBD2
TGCAGCGTGATTCCCCGGGGACTAGCGCTAAATGAGCAGTTCTTC
CSVIPRGLALNEQFF
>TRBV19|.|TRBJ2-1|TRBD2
TGTGCCAGTAGTACGGGACTAGCGGGGGAGCAGTTCTTC
CASSTGLAGEQFF